This TCR beta chain was sequenced during a study of memory CD4+ T cells and cytomegalovirus serostatus. Looking at the study overall: This sample comes from healthy Belgian adults, about nine CMV seropositive, around 26 seronegative.

Points from the study as a whole: A US-trained random forest predicted CMV serostatus with median AUC 0.91. CD4+ memory repertoires contained about two fifths of the 164 reported CMV TCRbeta sequences. The CMV-associated TCR signature appears largely within the CD4+ memory repertoire.

Some clones are missing from TCRdb's copy, which holds only in-frame ones; the method was immunoSEQ multiplex PCR. The table shows 54,000 or so clones, with around 80% occurring only once. This clone was counted once. The antigen is undetermined. Single viable CD3+CD4+CD8-CD45RO+ cells were sorted as the memory CD4+ T cells. The CDR3 is 14 amino acids. Germline assignment: CDR1 SQVTM and CDR2 ANQGSEA. With 6 bases removed from V and 4 bases from J, the gap between germline ends came to 19 bases. The chain has TRBV29-1 and TRBJ2-7; D is ambiguous. The receptor was derived from an adult in good health and CMV-seronegative. The sample was memory CD4+ T cells from blood. The DNA of the CDR3 is TGCAGCGTCTTGCCACAAGGTCTAGGATACGAGCAGTACTTC. Its translation: CSVLPQGLGYEQYF.